This T cell receptor beta chain was found in a study of identical twins. CDR3 length: 16 residues. The germline gives CDR1 SGHAT, CDR2 FQNNGV. V was pared by 2 bases and J by 5 bases, with 19 bases between. Healthy Caucasians were all of the donors. TCRdb re-called the 5' RACE reads through MiXCR, storing one row per CDR3 protein. The table lists roughly 230,000 distinct CDR3 sequences, about 8% of them singletons, with approximately 3% in the top ten. Separately, the same data were catalogued under a study of yellow fever vaccine responses in identical twins. That investigation notes: After vaccination, twins' T cell response reportedly seemed partly convergent, partly personalized.

This chain uses TRBV11-2 with TRBJ2-7, with D perhaps TRBD2 (7 bases). This TCR was sampled from a young woman in good health. The sequencing sample was made of CD8+ T cells sorted from blood. The CDR3 protein is CASSLRRGGRGDEQYF. Written as DNA, the CDR3 is TGTGCCAGCAGCTTAAGGCGCGGGGGCCGAGGAGACGAGCAGTACTTC.